These T cell receptor beta chains were read from a single sample in a study of blood T cell repertoires in COVID-19. Generated by immunoSEQ multiplex PCR, the TCRdb table keeps only in-frame clones and is missing some. Of 140,000 or so clones listed, more than 85% are singletons. The sample taken for sequencing was peripheral blood. The source is a human donor in a cohort sampled during active COVID-19. Both conserved end residues are part of each CDR3. D genes are given only for firm matches. Only some rows state a clone size, as once, few, many or a class for expanded clones.

J gene	clone size	D gene	V gene	CDR3 protein	CDR3 DNA
TRBJ1-1	NA	TRBD1	TRBV11-2	CASSWTGGNTEAFF	TGTGCCAGCAGCTGGACAGGGGGGAACACTGAAGCTTTCTTT
TRBJ2-5	NA	NA	TRBV6-5	CASSYSGGAQETQYF	TGTGCCAGCAGTTACTCGGGGGGGGCGCAAGAGACCCAGTACTTC
TRBJ2-1	once	NA	TRBV6-5	CASTRREAHEQFF	TGTGCCAGCACTCGGCGGGAAGCTCATGAGCAGTTCTTC
TRBJ1-5	NA	NA	TRBV21-1	CASSKKRQPQHF	TGTGCCAGCAGCAAGAAGCGACAGCCCCAGCATTTT
TRBJ1-4	NA	NA	TRBV21-1	CASSKHEGREVIEKLFF	TGTGCCAGCAGCAAACATGAGGGAAGGGAAGTAATTGAAAAACTGTTTTTT
TRBJ2-7	once	TRBD1	TRBV19	CASGRTGLYEQYF	TGTGCCAGTGGTAGGACAGGCCTCTACGAGCAGTACTTC
TRBJ2-5	NA	NA	TRBV28	CASSRMTEGETQYF	TGTGCCAGCAGTCGAATGACAGAAGGCGAGACCCAGTACTTC
TRBJ2-2	NA	NA	TRBV14	CASSPRRGTGELFF	TGTGCCAGCAGCCCCCGGCGAGGTACCGGGGAGCTGTTTTTT
TRBJ1-1	NA	NA	TRBV10-3	CAHRTSQNTEAFF	TGTGCCCATCGCACTAGTCAGAACACTGAAGCTTTCTTT
TRBJ1-1	many	TRBD1	TRBV7-9	CASSETPGQEAFF	TGTGCCAGCAGCGAGACCCCGGGACAGGAAGCTTTCTTT
TRBJ2-7	NA	TRBD2	TRBV5-1	CASSLAGGLYGEQYF	TGCGCCAGCAGCTTGGCGGGAGGACTCTACGGGGAGCAGTACTTC
TRBJ1-5	NA	TRBD1	TRBV28	CASSFGGGGQPQHF	TGTGCCAGCAGTTTCGGAGGGGGCGGTCAGCCCCAGCATTTT
TRBJ1-1	NA	NA	TRBV6-6	CATTTHMNTEAFF	TGTGCCACCACTACACACATGAACACTGAAGCTTTCTTT
TRBJ2-2	NA	TRBD2	TRBV13	CASSPSGVDTGELFF	TGTGCCAGCAGCCCTAGCGGGGTCGACACCGGGGAGCTGTTTTTT
TRBJ2-3	NA	NA	TRBV21-1	CASIEPGICTDTQYF	TGTGCCAGCATCGAGCCAGGGATATGCACAGATACGCAGTATTTT
TRBJ1-5	NA	TRBD1	TRBV2	CASSPGTGAVQPQHF	TGTGCCAGCAGTCCCGGGACAGGGGCCGTTCAGCCCCAGCATTTT
TRBJ2-1	NA	NA	TRBV28	CASSLVASEQFF	TGTGCCAGCAGTTTAGTGGCCTCCGAGCAGTTCTTC
TRBJ1-1	NA	TRBD1	TRBV6-6	CASSSGTGFTEAFF	TGTGCCAGCAGTTCCGGGACAGGGTTCACTGAAGCTTTCTTT
TRBJ2-1	NA	TRBD2	TRBV27	CASNIRASGNNEQFF	TGTGCCAGCAATATACGGGCTAGCGGTAACAATGAGCAGTTCTTC
TRBJ2-7	NA	TRBD1	TRBV7-2	CASSQQGINEQYF	TGTGCCAGCAGTCAACAGGGGATTAACGAGCAGTACTTC
TRBJ1-6	few	NA	TRBV9	CASSVDEGSPLHF	TGTGCCAGCAGCGTAGATGAGGGTTCACCCCTCCACTTT
TRBJ1-4	NA	NA	TRBV18	CASSAGSATNEKLFF	TGTGCCAGCTCGGCCGGGTCTGCAACTAATGAAAAACTGTTTTTT
TRBJ1-5	NA	NA	TRBV2	CAKTRREDQPQHF	TGTGCCAAGACTAGGAGGGAGGATCAGCCCCAGCATTTT
TRBJ2-7	NA	TRBD2	TRBV7-2	CASSLNTQRPSGRDEQYF	TGTGCCAGCAGCTTGAATACCCAGCGGCCCTCAGGGAGGGACGAGCAGTACTTC
TRBJ2-5	NA	NA	TRBV10-3	CAISESTGSGETQYF	TGTGCCATCAGTGAGTCGACAGGATCAGGGGAGACCCAGTACTTC
TRBJ2-7	NA	TRBD1	TRBV4-1	CASSQGRLGTANYEQYF	TGCGCCAGCAGCCAAGGGAGGTTAGGGACAGCTAACTACGAGCAGTACTTC
TRBJ1-1	NA	TRBD1	TRBV7-9	CASSNDRALLEAFF	TGTGCCAGCAGCAACGACAGGGCCCTGCTTGAAGCTTTCTTT
TRBJ1-4	NA	NA	TRBV18	CASSPQGLSNEKLFF	TGTGCCAGCTCACCTCAGGGGCTCTCTAATGAAAAACTGTTTTTT
TRBJ1-1	NA	TRBD1	TRBV7-3	CASSLGGTGEAFF	TGTGCCAGCAGTCTTGGGGGGACAGGTGAAGCTTTCTTT
TRBJ2-1	few	TRBD2	TRBV27	CASKRGYNEQFF	TGTGCCAGCAAGCGGGGATACAATGAGCAGTTCTTC
TRBJ2-5	NA	TRBD2	TRBV5-6	CASSLPGSGGSLQETQYF	TGTGCCAGCAGCTTGCCCGGGAGCGGGGGAAGCTTACAAGAGACCCAGTACTTC
TRBJ2-2	NA	NA	TRBV6-1	CASSDSYRTGELFF	TGTGCCAGCAGTGATAGTTATCGCACCGGGGAGCTGTTTTTT
TRBJ2-5	NA	NA	TRBV6-1	CASSEWGDQETQYF	TGTGCCAGCAGTGAATGGGGGGACCAAGAGACCCAGTACTTC
TRBJ2-3	NA	TRBD2	TRBV9	CASSVPSGGASTDTQYF	TGTGCCAGCAGCGTTCCTAGCGGGGGGGCATCGACAGATACGCAGTATTTT
TRBJ2-2	NA	TRBD2	TRBV14	CASSQDGLAGNTGELFF	TGTGCCAGCAGCCAAGATGGCCTAGCGGGCAACACCGGGGAGCTGTTTTTT
TRBJ1-1	NA	TRBD1	TRBV5-1	CASSGTGVGNTEAFF	TGCGCCAGCAGCGGAACAGGGGTTGGGAACACTGAAGCTTTCTTT
TRBJ2-1	NA	TRBD2	TRBV5-5	CASSLLLAGSNEQFF	TGTGCCAGCAGCTTGTTGCTAGCGGGGTCGAATGAGCAGTTCTTC
TRBJ2-7	NA	TRBD2	TRBV3-1/TRBV3-2	CASSQGVAREGPEQYF	TGTGCCAGCAGCCAAGGGGTGGCGCGGGAGGGACCCGAGCAGTACTTC
TRBJ1-1	NA	NA	TRBV12-3/TRBV12-4	CASLPPGYTEAFF	TGTGCCAGTCTGCCCCCGGGATACACTGAAGCTTTCTTT
TRBJ2-7	NA	TRBD1	TRBV30	CACARQGSYEQYF	TGTGCCTGCGCCAGACAGGGGTCCTACGAGCAGTACTTC
TRBJ1-6	NA	NA	TRBV11-3	CASSYRNSSPLHF	TGTGCCAGCAGCTACAGGAACAGTTCACCCCTCCACTTT
TRBJ2-5	once	NA	TRBV6-6	CASSYYRDSQETQYF	TGTGCCAGCAGTTATTACCGGGACTCACAAGAGACCCAGTACTTC
TRBJ1-3	NA	NA	TRBV28	CASSSLGAGSGNTIYF	TGTGCCAGCAGTTCCCTGGGGGCAGGCTCTGGAAACACCATATATTTT
TRBJ2-5	NA	NA	TRBV7-9	CASKPGQETQYF	TGTGCCAGCAAGCCAGGGCAAGAGACCCAGTACTTC
TRBJ1-2	NA	TRBD1	TRBV6-5	CPPALTGQGNYGYTF	TGTCCGCCAGCACTAACGGGACAGGGAAACTATGGCTACACCTTC
TRBJ2-7	NA	NA	TRBV20-1	CSASPRLYEQYF	TGCAGTGCTAGTCCCCGTCTCTACGAGCAGTACTTC
TRBJ2-2	NA	NA	TRBV7-8	CASSSARGRKGNTGELFF	TGTGCCAGCAGCTCCGCCAGGGGAAGAAAAGGGAACACCGGGGAGCTGTTTTTT